This T cell receptor (beta chain) is drawn from a study of blood T cells in healthy people across ages. CDR1 and CDR2 (germline): SGHRS, YFSETQ. The ends were cut back, 4 bases at V and 0 bases at J, with 17 bases in the middle. This CDR3 contains 16 residues. This clonotype was counted at least ten times. Its antigen is as yet unknown. For the second PCR, which ran for 7 to 11 cycles, a sample-barcoded 5' primer and a J-beta primer mix were used. TCRdb analysed the 5' RACE reads with MiXCR anew, one entry per CDR3 protein. The repertoire holds hundreds of thousands of distinct CDR3 sequences, about 51% seen once, with around an eighth in the top ten. Isolation per sample recovered at least 7 million PBMCs. Study-wide results and limits: Unsorted PBMC input precluded a conclusive naive versus antigen-experienced comparison. Estimates of diversity drawn from one million T cells were considered underestimates. Naive T cell percentage and TCR beta diversity correlated strongly.

V gene TRBV5-1 combines with J gene TRBJ2-7, with a tentative D call TRBD2 (6 bases). What was sequenced was blood. The sequence derives from a woman of 80 years or more in good health. The CDR3 region is CASSPLGEAFSYEQYF. The CDR3, as DNA: TGCGCCAGCAGCCCACTTGGGGAGGCCTTCTCCTACGAGCAGTACTTC.